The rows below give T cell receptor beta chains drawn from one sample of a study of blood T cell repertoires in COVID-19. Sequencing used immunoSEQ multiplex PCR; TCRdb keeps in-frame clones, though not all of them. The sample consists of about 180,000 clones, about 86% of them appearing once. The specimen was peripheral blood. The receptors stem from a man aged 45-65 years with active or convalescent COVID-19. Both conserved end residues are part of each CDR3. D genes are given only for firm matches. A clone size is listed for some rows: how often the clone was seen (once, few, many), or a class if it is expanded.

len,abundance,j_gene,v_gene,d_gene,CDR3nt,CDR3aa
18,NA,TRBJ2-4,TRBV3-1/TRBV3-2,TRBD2,TGTGCCAGCAGCCACCCAGGACTAGCGGGAGGGGGAGGCGACATTCAGTACTTC,CASSHPGLAGGGGDIQYF
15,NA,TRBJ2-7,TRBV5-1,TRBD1,TGCGCCAGCAGCGAACAGGGGGGAAACATAGACGAGCAGTACTTC,CASSEQGGNIDEQYF
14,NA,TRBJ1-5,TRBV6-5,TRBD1,TGTGCCAGCAGACAGGGACAGTACAATCAGCCCCAGCATTTT,CASRQGQYNQPQHF
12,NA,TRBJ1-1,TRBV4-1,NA,TGCGCCAGCAGCCAAAACCGAGGTGAAGCTTTCTTT,CASSQNRGEAFF
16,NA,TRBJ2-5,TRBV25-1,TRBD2,TGTGCCAGCAGTAAAGGGGGCACTAGCGGGGGAGAGACCCAGTACTTC,CASSKGGTSGGETQYF
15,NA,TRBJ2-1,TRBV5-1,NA,TGCGCCAGCAGCTTGGAAGGCGGCAGCTACAATGAGCAGTTCTTC,CASSLEGGSYNEQFF
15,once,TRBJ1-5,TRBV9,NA,TGTGCCAGCAGCACAGGGTTTAATAGCAATCAGCCCCAGCATTTT,CASSTGFNSNQPQHF
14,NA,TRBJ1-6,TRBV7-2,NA,TGTGCCAGCAGCTTTGGGGGGTTTAATTCACCCCTCCACTTT,CASSFGGFNSPLHF
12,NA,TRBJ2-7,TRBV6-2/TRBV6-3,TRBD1,TGTGCCAGCAGTTACGGGGACAGGGGCTGTTACTTC,CASSYGDRGCYF
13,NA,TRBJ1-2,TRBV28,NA,TGTGCCAGCAGTTTGTCTGCCTTTAGCGGCTACACCTTC,CASSLSAFSGYTF
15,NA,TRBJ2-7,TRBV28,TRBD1,TGTGCCAGCAGTTCATTCCGGGACAGGGGGAACGAGCAGTACTTC,CASSSFRDRGNEQYF
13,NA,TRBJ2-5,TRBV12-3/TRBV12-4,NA,TGTGCCAGCTTACAGGGCATACAAGAGACCCAGTACTTC,CASLQGIQETQYF
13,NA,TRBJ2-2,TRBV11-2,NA,TGTGCCAGCAGCCCTACCTCGGGCGGGGAGCTGTTTTTT,CASSPTSGGELFF
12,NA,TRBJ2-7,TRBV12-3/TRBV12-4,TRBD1,TGTGCCAGCAGTTGGACAGGGGACGAGCAGTACTTC,CASSWTGDEQYF
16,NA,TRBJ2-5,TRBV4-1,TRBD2,TGCGCCAGCAGCCACCCAAGCGGGGGGGATGGAGAGACCCAGTACTTC,CASSHPSGGDGETQYF
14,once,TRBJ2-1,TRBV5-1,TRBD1,TGCGCCAGCAGCTTGGAGAGGACAGGGAATGAGCAGTTCTTC,CASSLERTGNEQFF
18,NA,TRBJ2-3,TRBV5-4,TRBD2,TGTGCCAGCAGCTTGTTACTAGCGGGGGGGCAGCGCACAGATACGCAGTATTTT,CASSLLLAGGQRTDTQYF
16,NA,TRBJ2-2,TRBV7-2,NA,TGTGCCAGCAGCTTAGTTACAGGGAGGGACACCGGGGAGCTGTTTTTT,CASSLVTGRDTGELFF
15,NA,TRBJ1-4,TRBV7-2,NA,TGTGCCAGCAGCTTAGAGCGGGCAACTAATGAAAAACTGTTTTTT,CASSLERATNEKLFF
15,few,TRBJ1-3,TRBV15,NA,TGTGCCACCAGCAGGGACCAGGGAAAGGGAAACACCATATATTTT,CATSRDQGKGNTIYF
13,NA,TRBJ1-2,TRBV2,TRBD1,TGTGCCAGCTTGGACAGGGGGAAGACTGGCTACACCTTC,CASLDRGKTGYTF
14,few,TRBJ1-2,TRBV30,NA,TGTGCCTGGAGTGTACAGGGTTTAAGCTATGGCTACACCTTC,CAWSVQGLSYGYTF
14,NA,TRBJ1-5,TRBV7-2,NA,TGTGCCAGCAGCCCCAGGGTGGGCAATCAGCCCCAGCATTTT,CASSPRVGNQPQHF
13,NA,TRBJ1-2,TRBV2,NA,TGTGCCAGCAGTGAAGCCGAGAACTATGGCTACACCTTC,CASSEAENYGYTF
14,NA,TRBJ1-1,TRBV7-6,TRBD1,TGTGCCAGCAGCGCAGGACAGGGATGGACTGAAGCTTTCTTT,CASSAGQGWTEAFF
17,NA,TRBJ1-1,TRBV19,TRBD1,TGTGCCAGTAGTATAGCTATTACGGGACAGGGGGCCACTGAAGCTTTCTTT,CASSIAITGQGATEAFF
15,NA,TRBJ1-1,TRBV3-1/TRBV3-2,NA,TGTGCCAGCAGCCCCCAATTGATCGGGAACACTGAAGCTTTCTTT,CASSPQLIGNTEAFF
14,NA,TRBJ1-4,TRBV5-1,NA,TGCGCCAGCAGCCTGGGTATAACTAATGAAAAACTGTTTTTT,CASSLGITNEKLFF
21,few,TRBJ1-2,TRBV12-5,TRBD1,TGTGCTAGTGGCCAATCCGGGACAGGGAAGAAAGGTCCCACCGGTGCCTATGGCTACACCTTC,CASGQSGTGKKGPTGAYGYTF
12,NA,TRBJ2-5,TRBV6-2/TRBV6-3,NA,TGTGCCAGCAGTTACGTTTCGGAGACCCAGTACTTC,CASSYVSETQYF
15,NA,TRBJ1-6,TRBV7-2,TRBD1,TGTGCCAGCAGCCTAGGGACAGCGACTGGGTCACCCCTCCACTTT,CASSLGTATGSPLHF
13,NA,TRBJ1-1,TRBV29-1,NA,TGCAGCGTTGGGGGCCTCACAAACACTGAAGCTTTCTTT,CSVGGLTNTEAFF
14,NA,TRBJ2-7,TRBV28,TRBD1,TGTGCCAGCAGCCCCGGACAGGGTCTCTACGAGCAGTACTTC,CASSPGQGLYEQYF
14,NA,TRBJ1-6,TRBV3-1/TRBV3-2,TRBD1,TGTGCCAGCAGCGATGGGACAGGGAACTCACCCCTCCACTTT,CASSDGTGNSPLHF
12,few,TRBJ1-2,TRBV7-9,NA,TGTGCCAGCAGCTCGTCAGGTGATGGCTACACCTTC,CASSSSGDGYTF
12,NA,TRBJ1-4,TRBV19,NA,TGTGCCAGTAGTATTCAGGCTTCGAGACTGTTTTTT,CASSIQASRLFF
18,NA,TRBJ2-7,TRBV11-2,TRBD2,TGTGCCAGCAGTATTAAATACGGGACTAGCGGGTATTATACGGAGCAGTACTTC,CASSIKYGTSGYYTEQYF
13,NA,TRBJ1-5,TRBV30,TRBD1,TGTGCCTGGAGTGTACAGGGGACAGGTGACCAGCATTTT,CAWSVQGTGDQHF
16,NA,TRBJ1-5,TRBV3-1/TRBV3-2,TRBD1,TGTGCCAGCAGCCAAGGGAAGGGGGCAAATAATCAGCCCCAGCATTTT,CASSQGKGANNQPQHF
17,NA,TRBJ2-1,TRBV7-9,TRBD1,TGTGCCAGCAGCCCTCCCCAGGGACAGAGCTCCTACAATGAGCAGTTCTTC,CASSPPQGQSSYNEQFF
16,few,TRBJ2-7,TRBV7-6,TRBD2,TGTGCCAGCAGCCAGGAGGGGACTAGCGGGAGGGGCGAGCAGTACTTC,CASSQEGTSGRGEQYF
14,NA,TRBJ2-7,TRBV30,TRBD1,TGTGCCTGGAGGGGCACCGGGACAGGTGCCGAGCAGTACTTC,CAWRGTGTGAEQYF
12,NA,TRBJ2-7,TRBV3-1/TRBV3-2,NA,TGTGCCAGCAGCCAAGTAGAACAGGGTCTTAAGTTC,CASSQVEQGLKF
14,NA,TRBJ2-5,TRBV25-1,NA,TGTGCCAGCGGGAGGATCCAGGACCAAGAGACCCAGTACTTC,CASGRIQDQETQYF
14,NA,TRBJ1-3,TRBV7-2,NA,TGTGCCAGCAGCTTAGGGACTAATGGAAACACCATATATTTT,CASSLGTNGNTIYF
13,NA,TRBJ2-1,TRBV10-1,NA,TGCGCCAGCAGTGAGAATCAATTTTTTGAGCAGTTCTTC,CASSENQFFEQFF
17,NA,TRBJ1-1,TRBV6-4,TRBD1,TGTGCCAGCAGTTCCGGACAGGGGAGTAGTCGGAACACTGAAGCTTTCTTT,CASSSGQGSSRNTEAFF
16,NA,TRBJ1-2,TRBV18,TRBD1,TGTGCCAGCTCACCTGGGACAGGCGCCACCTCTTATGGCTACACCTTC,CASSPGTGATSYGYTF
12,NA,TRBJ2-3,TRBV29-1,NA,TGCAGCCAGGGGTTTTATACAGATACGCAGTATTTT,CSQGFYTDTQYF
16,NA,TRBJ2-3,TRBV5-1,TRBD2,TGCGCCAGCAGCTTGGCCCTAGCGGGAGGCTCAGATACGCAGTATTTT,CASSLALAGGSDTQYF
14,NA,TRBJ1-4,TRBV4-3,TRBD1,TGCGCCAGCAGCCCCGACAGGGACGGGGAAAAACTGTTTTTT,CASSPDRDGEKLFF
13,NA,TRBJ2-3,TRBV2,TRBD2,TGTGCCGGGACTAGCGGCGCAACAGATACGCAGTATTTT,CAGTSGATDTQYF
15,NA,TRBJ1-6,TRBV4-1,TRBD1,TGCGCCAGCAGCCAGGACAGGGGTTTAAATTCACCCCTCCACTTT,CASSQDRGLNSPLHF